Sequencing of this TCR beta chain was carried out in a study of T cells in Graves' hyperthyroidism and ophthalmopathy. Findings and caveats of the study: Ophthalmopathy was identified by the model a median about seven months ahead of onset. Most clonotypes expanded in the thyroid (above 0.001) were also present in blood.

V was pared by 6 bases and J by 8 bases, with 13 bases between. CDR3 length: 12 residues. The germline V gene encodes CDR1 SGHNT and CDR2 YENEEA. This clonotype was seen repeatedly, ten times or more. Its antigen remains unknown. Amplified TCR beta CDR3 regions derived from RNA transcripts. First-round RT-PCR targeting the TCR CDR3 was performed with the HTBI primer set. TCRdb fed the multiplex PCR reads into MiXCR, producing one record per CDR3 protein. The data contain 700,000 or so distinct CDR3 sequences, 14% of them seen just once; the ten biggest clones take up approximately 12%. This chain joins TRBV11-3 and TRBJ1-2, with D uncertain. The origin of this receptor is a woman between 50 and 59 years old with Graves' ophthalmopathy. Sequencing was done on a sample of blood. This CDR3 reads CASSTGFDGYTF. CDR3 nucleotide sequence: TGTGCCAGCAGTACGGGGTTCGACGGCTACACCTTC.